Listed below are T cell receptor beta chains from one sample, sequenced in a study of post-analysis software for immune sequencing data. A single record per CDR3 protein comes from TCRdb applying MiXCR to the PCR reads. The table includes roughly 150,000 distinct CDR3 sequences, roughly 35% detected once. Sequencing was performed on blood, taken after autologous hematopoietic stem cell transplantation. The receptors here all came from a girl between 5 and 17 years old with multiple sclerosis. Each CDR3 is given with its conserved first and last residue. A D gene is named only where the DNA matches it firmly. Rows give clone size only sometimes, using once, few, many, or a class for an expanded clone.

NA	NA	TRBJ2-7	TRBV2	CASMGQGIYEQYF	TGTGCCAGCATGGGGCAGGGTATCTACGAGCAGTACTTC
TRBD2	NA	TRBJ2-3	TRBV6-6	CASRGGQGTDTQYF	TGTGCCAGCCGGGGAGGGCAAGGCACAGATACGCAGTATTTT
TRBD2	few	TRBJ2-5	TRBV12-3/TRBV12-4	CASSLTLSFPSGRWETQYF	TGTGCCAGCAGTTTAACCCTTTCGTTTCCTAGCGGGAGATGGGAGACCCAGTACTTC
TRBD2	NA	TRBJ2-7	TRBV29-1	CSVRGAGTSWDEQYF	TGCAGCGTGAGGGGGGCCGGGACTAGTTGGGACGAGCAGTACTTC
NA	few	TRBJ2-7	TRBV9	CASSPQGLTEQYF	TGTGCCAGCAGCCCGCAGGGACTTACCGAGCAGTACTTC
NA	NA	TRBJ2-1	TRBV6-5	CASSYSGRVGPNNEQFF	TGTGCCAGCAGTTACTCGGGGCGGGTAGGGCCGAACAATGAGCAGTTCTTC
NA	few	TRBJ2-7	TRBV7-9	CASSPLPSYEQYF	TGTGCCAGCAGCCCCCTTCCCTCCTACGAGCAGTACTTC
NA	NA	TRBJ1-4	TRBV10-3	CAIRGRTNEKLFF	TGTGCCATCAGAGGCAGAACTAATGAAAAACTGTTTTTT
TRBD2	few	TRBJ2-4	TRBV19	CASLGTSGSAGAKNIQYF	TGTGCCAGTCTTGGGACTAGCGGGAGTGCAGGTGCCAAAAACATTCAGTACTTC
NA	few	TRBJ2-5	TRBV10-2	CASGGPGTEALQETQYF	TGCGCCAGTGGGGGACCCGGGACGGAGGCCCTACAAGAGACCCAGTACTTC
NA	NA	TRBJ2-4	TRBV28	CASSFAGGSRNIQYF	TGTGCCAGCAGTTTCGCAGGTGGGAGTAGAAACATTCAGTACTTC
NA	NA	TRBJ1-4	TRBV11-2	CASSGGQGPANEKLFF	TGTGCCAGCAGCGGGGGGCAGGGGCCGGCTAATGAAAAACTGTTTTTT
TRBD2	few	TRBJ2-3	TRBV29-1	CSVEGFSGRGDTQYF	TGCAGCGTTGAAGGGTTTAGCGGGCGGGGAGATACGCAGTATTTT
NA	NA	TRBJ2-1	TRBV24-1	CATSAFPYNEQFF	TGTGCCACCAGTGCGTTTCCCTACAATGAGCAGTTCTTC
NA	NA	TRBJ2-4	TRBV21-1	CASGKDRERIAKNIQYF	TGTGCCAGCGGTAAGGACAGGGAAAGGATAGCCAAAAACATTCAGTACTTC
TRBD2	NA	TRBJ2-3	TRBV12-3/TRBV12-4	CASSLTRGRVHTQYF	TGTGCCAGCAGTCTGACTAGAGGGAGGGTACATACGCAGTATTTT
TRBD2	NA	TRBJ2-5	TRBV10-3	CAISEGVAGLQETQYF	TGTGCCATCAGTGAGGGGGTAGCGGGACTTCAAGAGACCCAGTACTTC
NA	NA	TRBJ2-3	TRBV6-6	CASSYPDSLYDTQYF	TGTGCCAGCAGTTACCCGGACAGTCTTTATGATACGCAGTATTTT
NA	NA	TRBJ2-5	TRBV20-1	CSAERGGETQYF	TGCAGTGCCGAGAGGGGGGGAGAGACCCAGTACTTC
TRBD1	NA	TRBJ2-6	TRBV24-1	CATSDPRDRVGRANVLTF	TGTGCCACCAGTGATCCCCGGGACAGGGTGGGTCGGGCCAACGTCCTGACTTTC
TRBD1	NA	TRBJ2-2	TRBV6-4	CASSDGTEPGELFF	TGTGCCAGCAGTGATGGGACAGAGCCCGGGGAGCTGTTTTTT
TRBD2	few	TRBJ2-3	TRBV10-3	CAISQAGLTDTQYF	TGTGCCATCAGCCAAGCGGGGCTCACAGATACGCAGTATTTT
TRBD1	NA	TRBJ1-1	TRBV5-1	CASSLTTTSGQENTEAFF	TGCGCCAGCAGCCTGACTACAACGTCGGGACAGGAGAACACTGAAGCTTTCTTT
TRBD2	NA	TRBJ2-6	TRBV4-1	CASSQEGRAGANVLTF	TGCGCCAGCAGCCAAGAGGGGAGGGCTGGGGCCAACGTCCTGACTTTC
NA	NA	TRBJ1-2	TRBV20-1	CSAREARGYTF	TGCAGTGCTAGAGAGGCCAGGGGCTACACCTTC
TRBD2	few	TRBJ2-3	TRBV20-1	CSVLAGGGATQYF	TGCAGTGTACTAGCGGGAGGCGGCGCTACGCAGTATTTT
TRBD1	NA	TRBJ2-5	TRBV7-2	CASSRDRLQETQYF	TGTGCCAGCAGCCGGGACAGGTTGCAAGAGACCCAGTACTTC
NA	NA	TRBJ2-7	TRBV14	CASSQESGLEYEQYF	TGTGCCAGCAGCCAAGAGTCAGGGTTAGAGTACGAGCAGTACTTC